A single sample gave rise to the 6 T cell receptor beta chains below, sequenced in a study of early T cells in non-severe SARS-CoV-2 infection. Each CDR3 protein is one row after TCRdb ran MiXCR on the 5' RACE reads. The data show 35,000 to 50,000 distinct CDR3 sequences, approximately 6% seen once. The sample consisted of whole blood. The source is an adult who was a healthcare worker with PCR-confirmed SARS-CoV-2 infection or an uninfected control (not recorded which).

This clonotype was recorded a few times. The chain uses TRBV5-1 and TRBJ1-1, with D unresolved. This CDR3 is 13 amino acids long. Trimming left V 4 bases short and J 5 bases short, with 12 bases between. Per the germline V gene, CDR1 is SGHRS and CDR2 is YFSETQ. The chain's CDR3 is CASSQGSDTEAFF. Here the CDR3 DNA reads TGCGCCAGCAGCCAAGGGTCTGATACTGAAGCTTTCTTT.

This clonotype showed up many times. V is TRBV12-3 or TRBV12-4 and J is TRBJ2-7; 7 positions match TRBD1. V gave up 5 bases and J gave up 4 bases; unmatched junction bases: 11. The CDR3 runs to 15 residues. The DNA for the CDR3 is TGTGCCAGCAGTAACCACGGGACAGCAGGGTACGAGCAGTACTTC. Protein: CASSNHGTAGYEQYF.

The chain links TRBV6-5 to TRBJ2-1; 9 nucleotides line up with TRBD2. Germline V gene sequence: CDR1 MNHEY, CDR2 SVGAGI. Unmatched junction bases numbered 6, after V lost 0 bases and J lost 6 bases. The length of the CDR3 is 16 residues. The CDR3 region is CASSYSVASGVNEQFF. The CDR3 DNA reads TGTGCCAGCAGTTACTCAGTTGCTAGCGGGGTCAATGAGCAGTTCTTC.

The chain recombines TRBV7-2 with TRBJ2-6; 10 bases map to TRBD1. The CDR3 loop spans 19 amino acids. V dropped 8 bases and J dropped 1; count of bases not matched to a gene: 14. The V gene's germline CDR1 is SGHTA and CDR2 FQGNSA. Here the CDR3 reads CASGPPGGQGRSGANVLTF. The DNA for the CDR3 is TGTGCCAGCGGGCCCCCTGGGGGACAGGGGCGTTCTGGGGCCAACGTCCTGACTTTC.

The V and J genes are TRBV20-1 and TRBJ1-2; TRBD1 matches at 8 bases. This CDR3 is built from 13 residues. The germline V gene encodes CDR1 DFQATT and CDR2 SNEGSKA (reference sequence). Germline trimming cut 6 bases from V and 3 bases from J; bases unmatched to any gene: 6. CDR3 nucleotides: TGCAGTGCGGGGCAGGGGGCTGACTATGGCTACACCTTC. Amino acid sequence: CSAGQGADYGYTF.

The chain combines TRBV7-4 with TRBJ1-3; the D is unclear. V gave up 8 bases and J gave up 4 bases, with 6 bases separating them. Germline V gives CDR1 SGHVT, CDR2 SQSDAQ. The CDR3 has 11 amino acids. CDR3 sequence: CASRGGNTIYF. The CDR3 DNA is TGTGCCAGCCGTGGCGGAAACACCATATATTTT.